The rows below give T cell receptor beta chains drawn from one sample of a study of blood T cell repertoires in COVID-19. Libraries were prepared by immunoSEQ multiplex PCR; TCRdb keeps only in-frame clonotypes and omits some of them. In the table there are 300,000 to 500,000 clones, roughly 90% of which are singletons. Specimen: PBMCs or T cells enriched from blood (not recorded which). The receptor set was obtained from a woman younger than 45 with acute COVID-19. CDR3s leave out the opening cysteine and the closing phenylalanine or tryptophan. D genes are given only for firm matches.

v_call	cdr3_length	d_call	j_call	cdr3_aa
TRBV4-1	13	.	TRBJ2-3	ASSQLGLNTDTQY
TRBV21-1	14	.	TRBJ1-5	ASSKEAGGGDQPQH
TRBV7-9	14	TRBD1	TRBJ2-2	ASSSTGQGIPGELF
TRBV4-3	16	TRBD1	TRBJ1-1	ASSQDSAPGTGYTEAF
TRBV5-5	11	TRBD1	TRBJ1-1	ASSRDRNTEAF
TRBV5-1	14	TRBD1	TRBJ2-7	ASSLAGTGVRSEQY
TRBV28	12	.	TRBJ1-2	ASSVGGALYGYT
TRBV5-6	13	.	TRBJ2-1	ASSADTGGRDEQF
TRBV2	14	.	TRBJ1-6	ASTPRTGGRYSPLH
TRBV2	15	TRBD1	TRBJ1-2	ASSEGGFGTGVYGYT
TRBV30	11	.	TRBJ2-7	AWSVQYGNQQY
TRBV24-1	13	TRBD1	TRBJ1-2	ATSDPTGTDYGYT
TRBV7-8	11	.	TRBJ2-1	ASSLNRDNEQF
TRBV6-5	13	TRBD1	TRBJ1-6	ASSYGDRVDMTLH
TRBV5-1	11	.	TRBJ1-1	ASSPRGYTEAF
TRBV30	13	.	TRBJ1-5	AWSSTGTLNQPQH
TRBV5-1	12	TRBD1	TRBJ1-5	ASSRDSSNQPQH
TRBV4-1	13	.	TRBJ1-1	ASSQDLVVNTEAF
TRBV7-3	13	TRBD1	TRBJ2-3	ASRTGTGNTDTQY
TRBV7-3	12	.	TRBJ1-1	ASSMGGPATEAF
TRBV4-1	11	.	TRBJ2-1	ASSQDTGNEQF
TRBV9	16	TRBD2	TRBJ2-1	ASSVVGTSGGAYNEQF
TRBV18	13	.	TRBJ1-4	ASSLLQGINEKLF
TRBV30	11	.	TRBJ2-1	AWSGGVYNEQF
TRBV5-1	14	TRBD1	TRBJ1-4	ASSLGQGMTNEKLF
TRBV30	11	.	TRBJ2-7	AWAPRNNYEQY
TRBV9	12	.	TRBJ2-7	ASSFGLLDYEQY
TRBV6-1	16	.	TRBJ1-5	ASSDPLETGIGNQPQH
TRBV30	11	.	TRBJ1-3	AWRRDSGNTIY
TRBV5-1	13	.	TRBJ2-7	ASSHGDSLTYEQY
TRBV19	14	TRBD1	TRBJ2-5	ASSKSARQGTETQY
TRBV29-1	11	TRBD1	TRBJ2-7	SVGTGFTYEQY
TRBV5-5	16	TRBD1	TRBJ1-2	ASSYPPGQGATNYGYT
TRBV12-3/TRBV12-4	11	TRBD2	TRBJ2-1	ASSPWGGNEQF
TRBV6-6	12	TRBD1	TRBJ1-2	ASSIGTDFYGYT
TRBV24-1	13	TRBD1	TRBJ2-2	ATSARGQGTGELF
TRBV7-2	12	TRBD1	TRBJ2-1	ASSWDRGNNEQF
TRBV24-1	14	TRBD1	TRBJ1-5	ATSDRTTGGGQPQH
TRBV5-1	14	.	TRBJ1-1	ASSPLTATGNTEAF
TRBV6-5	11	TRBD1	TRBJ1-2	AGGQGGTYGYT
TRBV6-5	12	.	TRBJ2-2	ASSYGGLYGELF
TRBV5-1	12	.	TRBJ2-1	ASSTGSSYNEQF
TRBV19	12	.	TRBJ2-7	ASSIGLVTYEQY
TRBV5-1	13	TRBD1	TRBJ1-4	ASSYNGQVREKLF
TRBV7-7	12	.	TRBJ2-3	ASSLGPQVDTQY
TRBV27	11	.	TRBJ2-7	ASSAQGPYEQY
TRBV7-9	11	.	TRBJ1-1	ASSPDKNTEAF
TRBV11-2	11	.	TRBJ1-6	ASSLYNFSPLH
TRBV19	10	.	TRBJ1-2	ASSPGTGGYT